This is a list of T cell receptor beta chains from one sample in a study of T cell responses to AZD1222 COVID-19 vaccine. Method: immunoSEQ multiplex PCR; TCRdb's copy keeps in-frame clones and lacks some. This sample yields 180,000 or so clones, of which approximately 95% are seen a single time; 1% belongs to the top ten. The sequencing here drew on peripheral blood, taken 28 days after the second dose of the MenACWY control vaccine. These TCRs come from an adult who received the MenACWY meningococcal vaccine as a control. Both conserved end residues are part of each CDR3.

>TRBV5-6
CASSLEGLGTDTQYF
>TRBV15
CATSRDLGTAQETQYF
>TRBV5-1
CASNPGQGNSPLHF
>TRBV5-1
CASSRGTYGYTF
>TRBV20-1
CSARDRYGYTF
>TRBV11-2
CASSLRTTKGDLTRAEAFF
>TRBV5-1
CASLPGTSGYNEQFF
>TRBV18
CASSLTPGTRPRNEQFF
>TRBV3-1/TRBV3-2
CASSLPTGSYEQYF
>TRBV2
CASRNRVTNEKLFF
>TRBV4-1
CASSHPRDGSKVDEQYF
>TRBV2
CATRDRAGGDEKLFF
>TRBV3-1/TRBV3-2
CASRATGTRDGTNYGYTF
>TRBV3-1/TRBV3-2
CASSQNRQVAQHF
>TRBV6-5
CASSRVWAGNYGYTF
>TRBV3-1/TRBV3-2
CASSPTGGSPLHF
>TRBV6-6
CASGPGLISNQPQHF
>TRBV9
CASSVVGAPGNTIYF
>TRBV9
CASSVGTSGGVDTQYF
>TRBV6-6
CASRLTQGSKGYTF
>TRBV5-1
CASSSSDRVEETQYF
>TRBV27
CASSRGGSSGNTIYF
>TRBV18
CASWDRVNEQFF
>TRBV18
CASSPKTISNQPQHF
>TRBV30
CAWSVGLLYEQYF
>TRBV6-2/TRBV6-3
CASSYGGPVSEQFF
>TRBV28
CASFPRPGQGASAFF
>TRBV3-1/TRBV3-2
CASSQGNRGRGQPQHF
>TRBV30
CAWASSAGYEQYF
>TRBV12-5
CASGSPPNYGYTF
>TRBV6-5
CASIRDRGRTEAFF
>TRBV27
CASSPQGRATYEQYF
>TRBV27
CASSGQGTDTQYF